This T cell receptor beta chain was identified in a study of blood T cell repertoires in COVID-19. Study context: Samples representing acute and convalescent COVID-19 were sourced from the United States, Italy and Spain. Sources were T cells, B-cell-depleted T cells, or PBMCs; the material itself was cDNA or gDNA.

Enrolment of Seattle patients took place during active infection, and they were followed longitudinally. How the authors handled the data: Estimation of nucleated cell counts was performed using reference gene primer amplification. Measured with immunoSEQ multiplex PCR; TCRdb has only the in-frame clones, and not every one. For V, J and clone size, that table is used; D and trimming come from the DNA. In the table there are tens of thousands of clones, around 90% of which are singletons. The specimen sequenced was peripheral blood. This TCR was recovered from a man in his 60s with COVID-19, enrolled during active disease.

In DNA form, the CDR3 reads TGTGCCAGCAGCTTGGGCCGCAGGGGAACCAACTATGGCTACACCTTC. As protein: CASSLGRRGTNYGYTF. This chain uses TRBV5-4 with TRBJ1-2, with D perhaps TRBD1 (6 bases). This CDR3 spans 16 amino acids. The germline V gene encodes CDR1 SGHNT and CDR2 YYREEE (reference sequence). The V end was cut by 0 bases, the J end by 2 bases, with 14 bases between.